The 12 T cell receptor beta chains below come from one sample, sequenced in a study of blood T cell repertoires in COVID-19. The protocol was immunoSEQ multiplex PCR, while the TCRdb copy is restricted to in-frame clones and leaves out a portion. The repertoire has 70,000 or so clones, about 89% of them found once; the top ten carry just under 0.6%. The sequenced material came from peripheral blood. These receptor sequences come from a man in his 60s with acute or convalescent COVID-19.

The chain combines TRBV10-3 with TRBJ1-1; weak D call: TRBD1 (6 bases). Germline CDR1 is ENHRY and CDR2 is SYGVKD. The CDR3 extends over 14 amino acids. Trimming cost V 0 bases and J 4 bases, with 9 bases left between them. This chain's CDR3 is CAISESIQGTEAFF. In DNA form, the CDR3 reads TGTGCCATCAGTGAGTCGATACAGGGCACTGAAGCTTTCTTT.

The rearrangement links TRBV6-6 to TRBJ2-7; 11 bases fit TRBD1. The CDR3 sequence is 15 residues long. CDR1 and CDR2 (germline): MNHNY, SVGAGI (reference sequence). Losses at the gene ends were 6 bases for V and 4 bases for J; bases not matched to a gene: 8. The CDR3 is CASSPRDRGTYEQYF. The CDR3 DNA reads TGTGCCAGCAGCCCCAGGGACAGGGGGACTTACGAGCAGTACTTC.

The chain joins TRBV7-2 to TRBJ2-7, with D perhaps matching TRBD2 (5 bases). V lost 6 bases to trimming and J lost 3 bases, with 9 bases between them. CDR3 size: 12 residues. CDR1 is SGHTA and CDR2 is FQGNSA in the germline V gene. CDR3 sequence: CASRLDHYEQYF. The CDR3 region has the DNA TGTGCCAGCAGACTAGACCACTACGAGCAGTACTTC. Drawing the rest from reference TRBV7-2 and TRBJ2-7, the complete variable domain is GAGVSQSPSNKVTEKGKDVELRCDPISGHTALYWYRQSLGQGLEFLIYFQGNSAPDKSGLPSDRFSAERTGGSVSTLTIQRTQQEDSAVYLCASRLDHYEQYFGPGTRLTVT.

The CDR3 region is CASSYSLGQGSNEQFF. The CDR3 nucleotides read TGTGCCAGCAGTTACTCGTTGGGGCAGGGGAGCAATGAGCAGTTCTTC. The chain has TRBV6-5 and TRBJ2-1; a possible D gene is TRBD1 (6 bases). Germline CDR1 and CDR2: MNHEY and SVGAGI. V was cut by 0 bases and J by 6 bases, with 15 bases left in between. The CDR3 is 16 amino acids.

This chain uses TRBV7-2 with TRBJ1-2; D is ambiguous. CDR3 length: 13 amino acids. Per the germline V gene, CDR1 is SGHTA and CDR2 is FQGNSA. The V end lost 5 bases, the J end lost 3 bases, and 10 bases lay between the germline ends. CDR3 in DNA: TGTGCCAGCAGCCCTCGCCGGGACTATGGCTACACCTTC. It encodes CASSPRRDYGYTF.

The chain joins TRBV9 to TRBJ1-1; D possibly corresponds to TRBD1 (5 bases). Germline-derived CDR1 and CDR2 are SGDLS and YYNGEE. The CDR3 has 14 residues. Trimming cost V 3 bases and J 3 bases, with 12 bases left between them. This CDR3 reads CASSARQQDTEAFF. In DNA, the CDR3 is TGTGCCAGCAGCGCCCGACAACAGGACACTGAAGCTTTCTTT.

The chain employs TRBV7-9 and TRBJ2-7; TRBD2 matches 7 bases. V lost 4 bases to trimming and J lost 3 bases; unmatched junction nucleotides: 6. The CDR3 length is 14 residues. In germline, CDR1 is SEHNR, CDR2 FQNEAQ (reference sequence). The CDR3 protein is CASSSRAGYYEQYF. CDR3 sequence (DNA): TGTGCCAGCAGCTCCCGAGCGGGATACTACGAGCAGTACTTC. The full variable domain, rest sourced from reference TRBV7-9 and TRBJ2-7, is DTGVSQNPRHKITKRGQNVTFRCDPISEHNRLYWYRQTLGQGPEFLTYFQNEAQLEKSRLLSDRFSAERPKGSFSTLEIQRTEQGDSAMYLCASSSRAGYYEQYFGPGTRLTVT.

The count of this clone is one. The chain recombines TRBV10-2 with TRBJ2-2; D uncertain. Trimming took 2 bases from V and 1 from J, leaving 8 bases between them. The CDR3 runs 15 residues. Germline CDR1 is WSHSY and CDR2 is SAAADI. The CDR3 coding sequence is TGCGCCAGCAGTGAGAGGCTAGGGAACACCGGGGAGCTGTTTTTT. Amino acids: CASSERLGNTGELFF.

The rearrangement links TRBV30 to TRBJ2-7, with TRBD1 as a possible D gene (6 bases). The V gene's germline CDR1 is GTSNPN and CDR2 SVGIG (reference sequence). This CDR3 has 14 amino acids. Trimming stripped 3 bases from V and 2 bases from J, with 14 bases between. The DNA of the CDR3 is TGTGCCTGGAGGCCCCCAGGGGCCACCTACGAGCAGTACTTC. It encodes CAWRPPGATYEQYF.

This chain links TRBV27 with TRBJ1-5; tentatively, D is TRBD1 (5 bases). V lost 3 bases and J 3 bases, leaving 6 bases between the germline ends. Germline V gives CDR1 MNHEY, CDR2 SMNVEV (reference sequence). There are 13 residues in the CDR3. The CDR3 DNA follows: TGTGCCAGCAGTTTGGGGCCCAATCAGCCCCAGCATTTT. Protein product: CASSLGPNQPQHF.

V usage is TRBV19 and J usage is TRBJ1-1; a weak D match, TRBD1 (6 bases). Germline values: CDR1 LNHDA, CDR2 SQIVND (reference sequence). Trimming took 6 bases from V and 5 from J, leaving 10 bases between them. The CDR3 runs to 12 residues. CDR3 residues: CASRGGGTEAFF. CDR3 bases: TGTGCCAGTAGGGGAGGGGGAACTGAAGCTTTCTTT.

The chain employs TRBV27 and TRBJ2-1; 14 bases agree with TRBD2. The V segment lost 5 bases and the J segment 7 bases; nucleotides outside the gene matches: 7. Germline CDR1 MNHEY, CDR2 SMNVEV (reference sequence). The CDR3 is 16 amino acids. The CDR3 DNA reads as TGTGCCAGCAGTCGTAGACTAGCGGGAGGGCCAAATGAGCAGTTCTTC. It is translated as CASSRRLAGGPNEQFF.